This T cell receptor beta chain was recorded in a study of long-term antiretroviral therapy in people with HIV. Study findings and constraints: Someone took the blood between the mid-2000s and the late 2010s, maybe while older ART regimens were in use.

Concerning this clone itself: The target antigen is unknown.

V was trimmed by 3 bases and J by 7 bases, leaving 18 bases between them. CDR1 and CDR2 (germline): ENHRY, SYGVKD. The CDR3 is 16 residues long. In the United States, treatment was given to all participants with HIV. DNA was extracted from around 0.96-9.9 million thawed cryopreserved PBMC. The run of the v3.0 immunoSEQ assay was at survey level. About 40,000-55,000 T-cell genomes per sample were the sequencing target. TCRdb's table, derived via immunoSEQ multiplex PCR, lists solely in-frame clones and lacks some. The data contain around 36,000 clones, 65% to 80% of them singletons. This chain connects TRBV10-3 to TRBJ2-2, with TRBD1 as a possible D gene (5 bases). The clonotype comes from a man in his fifties with HIV. This material consisted of unsorted PBMCs, taken 3 years after starting antiretroviral therapy. This chain's CDR3 is CAISDAGAIRFGELFF. CDR3 DNA: TGTGCCATCAGTGACGCTGGGGCTATTCGCTTCGGGGAGCTGTTTTTT.